These T cell receptor beta chains were read from a single sample in a study of blood T cell repertoires in COVID-19. The method was immunoSEQ multiplex PCR; TCRdb's version includes in-frame clones alone and lacks a portion of them. This repertoire shows approximately 210,000 clones, around four fifths found once; its top ten account for approximately 2.6%. Specimen: peripheral blood. The receptors stem from a woman aged 65 to 85 with active or convalescent COVID-19. Each CDR3 is given with its conserved first and last residue. The D gene is left open where the match is weak. Clone size is stated in some rows and not others, as once, few, many or a class when expanded.

-	TRBD1	TRBV5-5	TRBJ2-5	CASSSGQGDETQYF	TGTGCCAGCAGCTCTGGACAGGGGGATGAGACCCAGTACTTC
-	-	TRBV4-1	TRBJ2-7	CASSQVVGRENEQYF	TGCGCCAGCAGCCAAGTGGTAGGACGGGAAAACGAGCAGTACTTC
-	-	TRBV7-9	TRBJ1-2	CASSSVDGYTF	TGTGCCAGCAGCTCAGTTGATGGCTACACCTTC
few	-	TRBV11-2	TRBJ1-1	CASSGGQNTEAFF	TGTGCCAGCAGCGGGGGACAGAACACTGAAGCTTTCTTT
-	TRBD2	TRBV5-1	TRBJ2-3	CASSLEPSGPYDDTQYF	TGCGCCAGCAGCTTGGAACCTAGCGGGCCATATGACGATACGCAGTATTTT
-	-	TRBV5-1	TRBJ1-2	CASSLAGQASRGYTF	TGCGCCAGCAGCTTGGCGGGACAAGCCAGTCGTGGCTACACCTTC
-	-	TRBV30	TRBJ1-1	CAWSITGLEAFF	TGTGCCTGGAGTATCACGGGACTTGAAGCTTTCTTT
-	-	TRBV3-1/TRBV3-2	TRBJ1-3	CASSQRGGNTIYF	TGTGCCAGCAGCCAACGAGGGGGAAACACCATATATTTT
-	TRBD1	TRBV6-5	TRBJ1-6	CASSYSTGRRSPLHF	TGTGCCAGCAGTTATTCGACAGGGCGGCGTTCACCCCTCCACTTT
-	-	TRBV5-1	TRBJ2-5	CASSPGQINQETQYF	TGCGCCAGCAGCCCTGGACAAATAAACCAAGAGACCCAGTACTTC
-	-	TRBV6-5	TRBJ1-6	CASSYSGGRGSPLHF	TGTGCCAGCAGTTACTCCGGGGGGCGGGGGTCACCCCTCCACTTT
-	-	TRBV6-5	TRBJ1-2	CASSARPLNYGYTF	TGTGCCAGCTCCGCTAGGCCGCTAAACTATGGCTACACCTTC
-	-	TRBV5-1	TRBJ2-3	CASSSVAAGTTDTQYF	TGCGCCAGCAGCTCCGTTGCGGCGGGAACCACAGATACGCAGTATTTT
-	-	TRBV18	TRBJ2-1	CASSPSGPHNEQFF	TGTGCCAGCTCACCATCCGGTCCCCACAATGAGCAGTTCTTC
-	-	TRBV7-2	TRBJ2-1	CASSAGAGTYNEQFF	TGTGCCAGCAGCGCGGGGGCGGGCACCTACAATGAGCAGTTCTTC